One sample yielded the 14 T cell receptor beta chains listed below, sequenced in a study of vaccination effects on CD4 cells after COVID-19. The table came from immunoSEQ multiplex PCR; TCRdb's copy has only in-frame clones and leaves some out. Of about 73,000 clones in the sample, about four fifths were seen once. With the ViraFEST assay, the study expanded antigen-specific CD4+ T cells using viral peptide pools, then sequenced them. Subsequent to a culture period of about nine days, CD4+ T cells were isolated. Vaccinees lacked prior SARS-CoV-2 infection and tested negative for nucleocapsid antibodies. Their antigen targets remain unknown. This specimen was CD4+ T cells from PBMCs cultured with HCoV-NL63 spike peptides, taken before COVID-19 vaccination. These receptors were taken from a human donor who received a COVID-19 vaccine.

J is TRBJ2-5 and V is TRBV19, with D uncertain. Between the trimmed V and J ends, which lost 10 bases and 5 bases, there was a span of 17 bases. There are 13 residues in the CDR3. Looked up from germline, CDR1 is LNHDA and CDR2 is SQIVND (reference sequence). The DNA for the CDR3 is TGTGCCACAACCGGCCCAGCCCGGGAGACCCAGTACTTC. This encodes CATTGPARETQYF.

This rearrangement joins TRBV29-1 to TRBJ2-1; TRBD1 agrees at 10 bases. This CDR3 region has 16 residues. Germline V lookup: CDR1 SQVTM, CDR2 ANQGSEA. V was pared by 2 bases and J by 4 bases, with 8 bases of the junction left unmatched. DNA of the CDR3: TGCAGCGTTGAACATCCCGGGACAGGGGTATACAATGAGCAGTTCTTC. It translates to CSVEHPGTGVYNEQFF.

The chain is built from TRBV9 and TRBJ1-1; D not certain. The CDR3 totals 13 residues. Germline CDR1 reads SGDLS; CDR2 reads YYNGEE. Trimming pared 1 base from V and 4 bases from J, leaving 8 bases between. The CDR3 protein is CASSVRLGTEAFF. Written as DNA, the CDR3 is TGTGCCAGCAGCGTACGCCTGGGCACTGAAGCTTTCTTT.

This clone was picked up one time. This sequence joins TRBV19 and TRBJ1-6; D gene unclear. V lost 3 bases, J lost 10 bases, and 19 bases lay in between. There are 16 residues in the CDR3. Germline assignment: CDR1 LNHDA and CDR2 SQIVND (reference sequence). This chain's CDR3 is CASSIGQRYFESPLHF. CDR3 sequence (DNA): TGTGCCAGTAGTATCGGCCAAAGGTACTTTGAATCACCCCTCCACTTT.

This chain uses TRBV3-1 (or the pseudogene TRBV3-2) with TRBJ1-3; D is ambiguous. CDR1 LGHDT and CDR2 YNNKEL come from the germline V gene (reference sequence). V was shortened by 3 bases and J by 9 bases, with 9 bases between the two germline ends. CDR3 length: 12 residues. CDR3 amino acids: CASSQKTGTIYF. The CDR3 coding sequence is TGTGCCAGCAGCCAGAAAACTGGCACCATATATTTT.

This clone was picked up a small number of times. The chain combines TRBV28 with TRBJ1-1, with D possibly matching TRBD1 (6 bases). Between the trimmed V and J ends, which lost 5 bases and 4 bases, there was a span of 11 bases. Looked up from germline, CDR1 is MDHEN and CDR2 is SYDVKM. This CDR3 has 13 amino acids. CDR3 amino acids: CASSPRGLTEAFF. CDR3 nucleotide sequence: TGTGCCAGCAGTCCCCGGGGGCTCACTGAAGCTTTCTTT.

The chain carries TRBV18 and TRBJ2-5; D is undetermined. This CDR3 has 13 residues. CDR1 and CDR2 from the germline V gene are KGHSH and LQKENI. V shed 0 bases and J shed 8 bases, with 10 bases lying between them. DNA for the CDR3: TGTGCCAGCTCACCACCGACCCGGTTCACCCAGTACTTC. Translating it yields CASSPPTRFTQYF.

The chain links TRBV5-1 to TRBJ2-5, with a possible D match to TRBD1 (6 bases). This CDR3 is built from 13 residues. Per germline, CDR1 SGHRS and CDR2 YFSETQ. V was trimmed by 4 bases and J by 0 bases, leaving 7 bases between them. The CDR3 DNA follows: TGCGCCAGCAGCCCAGGGGACCAAGAGACCCAGTACTTC. Translation: CASSPGDQETQYF. Full variable domain (rest looked up from reference TRBV5-1 and TRBJ2-5): KAGVTQTPRYLIKTRGQQVTLSCSPISGHRSVSWYQQTPGQGLQFLFEYFSETQRNKGNFPGRFSGRQFSNSRSEMNVSTLELGDSALYLCASSPGDQETQYFGPGTRLLVL.

The chain combines TRBV4-1 with TRBJ2-2, with D perhaps being TRBD1 or TRBD2 (5 bases each). The length of the CDR3 is 13 residues. The germline V gene has CDR1 MGHRA and CDR2 YSYEKL. Trimming took off 8 bases at V and 1 base at J, with 8 bases between the two ends. CDR3 in DNA: TGCGCCAGCTCGAGGGGGAACACCGGGGAGCTGTTTTTT. It specifies CASSRGNTGELFF.

The chain joins TRBV27 to TRBJ2-7, with D unresolved. From germline, CDR1 is MNHEY and CDR2 SMNVEV (reference sequence). Trimming stripped 4 bases from V and 0 bases from J, with 10 bases between. This CDR3 region has 14 residues. CDR3 DNA: TGTGCCAGCAGTTCCCACATTAGCTCCTACGAGCAGTACGTC. Translation gives CASSSHISSYEQYV.

This sequence joins TRBV9 and TRBJ2-6, with TRBD1 matching 9 bases. Trimming took 4 bases from V and 2 from J; bases not matched to a gene: 4. There are 16 residues in the CDR3. Germline CDR1 and CDR2: SGDLS and YYNGEE. As DNA, the CDR3 is TGTGCCAGCAGCCCTACAGGGGGCGCTGGGGCCAACGTCCTGACTTTC. Translating gives CASSPTGGAGANVLTF. Full variable domain (rest looked up from reference TRBV9 and TRBJ2-6): DSGVTQTPKHLITATGQRVTLRCSPRSGDLSVYWYQQSLDQGLQFLIQYYNGEERAKGNILERFSAQQFPDLHSELNLSSLELGDSALYFCASSPTGGAGANVLTFGAGSRLTVL.

The chain joins TRBV30 to TRBJ1-5; D not resolved. This CDR3 spans 13 amino acids. V was cut by 0 bases and J by 4 bases, with 7 bases left in between. The germline V gene encodes CDR1 GTSNPN and CDR2 SVGIG (reference sequence). CDR3: CAWSVGSNQPQHF. CDR3 nucleotide sequence: TGTGCCTGGAGTGTAGGCTCAAATCAGCCCCAGCATTTT.

The chain links TRBV6-5 to TRBJ2-1, with TRBD1 identical over 9 bases. This CDR3 contains 15 residues. Germline-derived CDR1 and CDR2 are MNHEY and SVGAGI. After removal of 2 bases from V and 5 bases from J, the junction contained 4 bases not matched to a gene. CDR3 in amino acids: CASSYDRGVHNEQFF. CDR3 bases: TGTGCCAGCAGTTACGACAGGGGGGTCCACAATGAGCAGTTCTTC.

The chain couples TRBV15 to TRBJ1-2; no reliable D call. The germline V gene has CDR1 LNHNV and CDR2 YYDKDF (reference sequence). The CDR3 runs to 19 residues. V dropped 3 bases and J dropped 5 bases, with 28 bases sitting between them. This chain's CDR3 is CATSSNRRRDSAVWYGYTF. The CDR3 DNA follows: TGTGCCACCAGCAGTAACCGTAGGAGAGACTCCGCCGTATGGTATGGCTACACCTTC.